This T cell receptor beta chain is from a study of cytomegalovirus exposure and HLA in healthy donors. Per germline, CDR1 SGHVS and CDR2 FNYEAQ. Trimming removed 5 bases at V and 6 bases at J, with 14 bases between. The CDR3 totals 13 residues. Of note for this clone: Its antigen remains unknown.

General study results and limits: As immune exposure information, only CMV serostatus was available. There were several of the most significant clusters that appeared linked to common viral pathogens in a later analysis.

In the PCR, 60 Vbeta and 13 Jbeta primers were used. Produced via immunoSEQ multiplex PCR; TCRdb's table is partial and in-frame only. This sample has 130,000 to 150,000 clones, with over 70% found just once. Unrecorded immune exposures were likely, despite nominal health at sampling. The TCR was taken from a male donor in good health and CMV-seronegative. Source material: PBMCs. V usage is TRBV7-6 and J usage is TRBJ2-7; perhaps TRBD1 as D (6 bases). CDR3 nucleotide sequence: TGTGCCAGCAGCCGGACCCAGGGGAGCGAGCAGTACTTC. It encodes CASSRTQGSEQYF.